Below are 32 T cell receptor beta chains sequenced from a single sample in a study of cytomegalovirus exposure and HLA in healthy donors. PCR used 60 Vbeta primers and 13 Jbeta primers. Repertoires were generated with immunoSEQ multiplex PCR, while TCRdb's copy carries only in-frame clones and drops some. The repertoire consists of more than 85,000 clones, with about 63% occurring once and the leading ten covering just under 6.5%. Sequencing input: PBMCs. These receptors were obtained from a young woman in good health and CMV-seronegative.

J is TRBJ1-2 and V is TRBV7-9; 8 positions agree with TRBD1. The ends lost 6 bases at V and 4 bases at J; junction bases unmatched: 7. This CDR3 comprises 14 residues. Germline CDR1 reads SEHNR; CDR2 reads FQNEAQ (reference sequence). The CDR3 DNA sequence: TGTGCCAGCAGAGAGCAGGGGGCTGGCTATGGCTACACCTTC. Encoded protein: CASREQGAGYGYTF.

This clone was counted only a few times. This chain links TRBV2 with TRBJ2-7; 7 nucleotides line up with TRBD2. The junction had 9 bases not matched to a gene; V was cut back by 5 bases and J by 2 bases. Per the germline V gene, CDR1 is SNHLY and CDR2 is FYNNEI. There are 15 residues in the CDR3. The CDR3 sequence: CASSPRPGGTYEQYF. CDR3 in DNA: TGTGCCAGCAGTCCGCGACCGGGAGGCACCTACGAGCAGTACTTC. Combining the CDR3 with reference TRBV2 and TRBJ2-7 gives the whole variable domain EPEVTQTPSHQVTQMGQEVILRCVPISNHLYFYWYRQILGQKVEFLVSFYNNEISEKSEIFDDQFSVERPDGSNFTLKIRSTKLEDSAMYFCASSPRPGGTYEQYFGPGTRLTVT.

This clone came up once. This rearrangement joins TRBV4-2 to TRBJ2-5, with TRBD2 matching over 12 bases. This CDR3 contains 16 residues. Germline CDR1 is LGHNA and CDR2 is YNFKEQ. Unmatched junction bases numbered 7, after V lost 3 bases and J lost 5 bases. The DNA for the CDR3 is TGTGCCAGCAGCCACTCTAGCGGGGGGGCCGGGGAGACCCAGTACTTC. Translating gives CASSHSSGGAGETQYF.

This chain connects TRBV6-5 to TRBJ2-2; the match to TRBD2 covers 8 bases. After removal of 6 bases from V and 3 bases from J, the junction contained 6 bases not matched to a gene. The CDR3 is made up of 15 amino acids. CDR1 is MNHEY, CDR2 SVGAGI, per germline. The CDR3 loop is CASRRGLADTGELFF. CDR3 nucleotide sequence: TGTGCCAGCAGACGTGGACTAGCCGACACCGGGGAGCTGTTTTTT.

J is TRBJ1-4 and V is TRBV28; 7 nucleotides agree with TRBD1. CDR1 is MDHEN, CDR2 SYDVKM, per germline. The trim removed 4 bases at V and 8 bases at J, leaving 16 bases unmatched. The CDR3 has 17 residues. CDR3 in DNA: TGTGCCAGCAGTTCCTATAGGGCTACAGGGGTTGGCGAAAAACTGTTTTTT. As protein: CASSSYRATGVGEKLFF.

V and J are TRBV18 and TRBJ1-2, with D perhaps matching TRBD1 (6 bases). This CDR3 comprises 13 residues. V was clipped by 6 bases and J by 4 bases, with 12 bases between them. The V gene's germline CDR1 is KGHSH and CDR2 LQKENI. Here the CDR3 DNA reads TGTGCCAGCTCGGGACAAATGATCTATGGCTACACCTTC. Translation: CASSGQMIYGYTF.

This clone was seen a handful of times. CDR3 sequence (DNA): TGTGCCAGTAGTCTAAAAGACAGGGGAGACAATCAGCCCCAGCATTTT. This gives the protein CASSLKDRGDNQPQHF. The J gene is TRBJ1-5, the V gene TRBV19; 8 bases line up with TRBD1. The CDR3 spans 16 residues. Unmatched junction bases numbered 9, after V lost 5 bases and J lost 3 bases. The germline CDR1 and CDR2 sequences are LNHDA and SQIVND (reference sequence).

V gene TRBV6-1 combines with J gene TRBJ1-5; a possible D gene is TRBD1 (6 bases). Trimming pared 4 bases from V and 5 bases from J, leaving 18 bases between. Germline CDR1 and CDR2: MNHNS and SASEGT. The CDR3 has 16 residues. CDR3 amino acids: CASSGGGRTGYQPQHF. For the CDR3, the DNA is TGTGCCAGCAGTGGTGGGGGACGTACAGGGTATCAGCCCCAGCATTTT.

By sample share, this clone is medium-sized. CDR3 protein: CAWSSRQETQYF. Written as DNA, the CDR3 is TGTGCCTGGAGTTCCAGACAAGAGACCCAGTACTTC. This chain uses TRBV30 with TRBJ2-5, with D unresolved. V shed 2 bases and J shed 2 bases, with 6 bases lying between them. The CDR3 runs 12 residues. Per the germline V gene, CDR1 is GTSNPN and CDR2 is SVGIG (reference sequence). The variable domain in full, with the rest retrieved from reference TRBV30 and TRBJ2-5, is SQTIHQWPATLVQPVGSPLSLECTVEGTSNPNLYWYRQAAGRGLQLLFYSVGIGQISSEVPQNLSASRPQDRQFILSSKKLLLSDSGFYLCAWSSRQETQYFGPGTRLLVL.

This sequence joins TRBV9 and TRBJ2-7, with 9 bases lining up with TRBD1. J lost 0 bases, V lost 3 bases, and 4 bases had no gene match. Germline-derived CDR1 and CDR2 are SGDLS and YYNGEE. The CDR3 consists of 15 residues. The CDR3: CASSEGTGYSYEQYF. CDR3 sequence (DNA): TGTGCCAGCAGCGAGGGGACAGGGTACTCCTACGAGCAGTACTTC.

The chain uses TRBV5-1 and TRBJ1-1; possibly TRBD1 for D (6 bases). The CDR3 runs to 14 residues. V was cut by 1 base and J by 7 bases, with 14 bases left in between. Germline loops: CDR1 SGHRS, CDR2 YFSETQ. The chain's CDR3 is CASSLTGKESEAFF. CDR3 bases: TGCGCCAGCAGCTTGACAGGGAAGGAGAGTGAAGCTTTCTTT.

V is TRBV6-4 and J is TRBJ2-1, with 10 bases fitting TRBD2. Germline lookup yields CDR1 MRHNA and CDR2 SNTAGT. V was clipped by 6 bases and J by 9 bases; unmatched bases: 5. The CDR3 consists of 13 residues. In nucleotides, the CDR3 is TGTGCCAGCAGCCTTACTAGCGGGATTGAGCAGTTCTTC. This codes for CASSLTSGIEQFF.

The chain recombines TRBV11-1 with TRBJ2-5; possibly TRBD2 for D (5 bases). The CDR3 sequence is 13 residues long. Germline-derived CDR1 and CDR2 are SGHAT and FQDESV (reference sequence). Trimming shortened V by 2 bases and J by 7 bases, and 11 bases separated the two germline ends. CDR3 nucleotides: TGTGCCAGCAGCTTACGAAAAGCGGTGACCCAGTACTTC. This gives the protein CASSLRKAVTQYF.

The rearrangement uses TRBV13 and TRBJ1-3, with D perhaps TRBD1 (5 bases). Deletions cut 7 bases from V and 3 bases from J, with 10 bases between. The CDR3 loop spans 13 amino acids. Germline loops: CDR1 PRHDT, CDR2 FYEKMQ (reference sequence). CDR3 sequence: CASTPRDGNTIYF. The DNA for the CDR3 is TGTGCCAGCACCCCCAGGGATGGAAACACCATATATTTT. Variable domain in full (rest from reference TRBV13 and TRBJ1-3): AAGVIQSPRHLIKEKRETATLKCYPIPRHDTVYWYQQGPGQDPQFLISFYEKMQSDKGSIPDRFSAQQFSDYHSELNMSSLELGDSALYFCASTPRDGNTIYFGEGSWLTVV.

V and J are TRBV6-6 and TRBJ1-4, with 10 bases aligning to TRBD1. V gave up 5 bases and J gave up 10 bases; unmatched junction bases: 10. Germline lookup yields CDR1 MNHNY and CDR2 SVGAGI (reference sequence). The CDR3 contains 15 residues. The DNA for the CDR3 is TGTGCCAGCAGTGGCAGGACAGGGGGTCCAGGAAAACTGTTTTTT. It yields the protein CASSGRTGGPGKLFF.

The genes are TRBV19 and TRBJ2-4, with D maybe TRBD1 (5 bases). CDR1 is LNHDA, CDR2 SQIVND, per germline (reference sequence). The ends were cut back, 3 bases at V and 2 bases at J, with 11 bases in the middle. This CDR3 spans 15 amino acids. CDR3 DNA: TGTGCCAGTAGTATGAAAGGGGCACCCAAAAACATTCAGTACTTC. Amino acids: CASSMKGAPKNIQYF.

The CDR3 spells CASSEALAGVQPQHF. In DNA form, the CDR3 reads TGTGCCAGCAGTGAAGCGTTGGCAGGGGTCCAGCCCCAGCATTTT. This chain joins TRBV6-1 and TRBJ1-5; TRBD1 might be the D (6 bases). CDR3 length equals 15 residues. Germline V lookup: CDR1 MNHNS, CDR2 SASEGT. V lost 0 bases and J lost 7, with 13 bases in between.

CDR3 nucleotides: TGTGCCACACAACAGGGGAAGGATCAGCCCCAGCATTTT. Encoded protein: CATQQGKDQPQHF. V is TRBV6-6 and J is TRBJ1-5, with 7 bases aligning to TRBD1. After removal of 10 bases from V and 5 bases from J, the junction contained 8 bases not matched to a gene. This CDR3 has 13 amino acids. CDR1 is MNHNY, CDR2 SVGAGI, per germline (reference sequence).

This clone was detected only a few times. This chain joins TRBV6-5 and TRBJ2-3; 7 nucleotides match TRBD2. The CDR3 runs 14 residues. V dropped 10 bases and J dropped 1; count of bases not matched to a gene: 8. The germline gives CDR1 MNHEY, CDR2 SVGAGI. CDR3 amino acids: CATAEAGGTDTQYF. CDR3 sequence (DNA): TGTGCCACCGCGGAGGCGGGAGGCACAGATACGCAGTATTTT.

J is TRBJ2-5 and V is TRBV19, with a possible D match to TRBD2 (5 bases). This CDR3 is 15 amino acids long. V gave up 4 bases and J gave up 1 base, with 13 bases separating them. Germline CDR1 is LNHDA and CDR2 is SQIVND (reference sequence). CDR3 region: CASSRSGAFQETQYF. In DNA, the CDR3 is TGTGCCAGTAGTAGGAGCGGAGCTTTCCAAGAGACCCAGTACTTC.

This CDR3 is CASSKGRDVSGSSNQPQHF. CDR3 in DNA: TGTGCCAGCAGCAAAGGGAGGGACGTCAGCGGGAGTAGCAATCAGCCCCAGCATTTT. This chain uses TRBV21-1 with TRBJ1-5. TRBV21-1 is a pseudogene segment. The CDR3 length is 19 residues.

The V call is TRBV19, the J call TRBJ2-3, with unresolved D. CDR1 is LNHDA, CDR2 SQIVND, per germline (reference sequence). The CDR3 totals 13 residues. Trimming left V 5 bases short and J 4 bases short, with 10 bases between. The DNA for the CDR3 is TGTGCCAGTAGTCCCACCAGGTCAGATACGCAGTATTTT. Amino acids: CASSPTRSDTQYF. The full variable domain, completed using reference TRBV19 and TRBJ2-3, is DGGITQSPKYLFRKEGQNVTLSCEQNLNHDAMYWYRQDPGQGLRLIYYSQIVNDFQKGDIAEGYSVSREKKESFPLTVTSAQKNPTAFYLCASSPTRSDTQYFGPGTRLTVL.

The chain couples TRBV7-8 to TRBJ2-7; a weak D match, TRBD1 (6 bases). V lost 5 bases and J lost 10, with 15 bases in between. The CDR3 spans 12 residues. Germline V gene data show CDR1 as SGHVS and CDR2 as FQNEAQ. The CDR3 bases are TGTGCCAGCAGCCGGTACCCAGGGGATCAGTACTTC. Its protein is CASSRYPGDQYF.

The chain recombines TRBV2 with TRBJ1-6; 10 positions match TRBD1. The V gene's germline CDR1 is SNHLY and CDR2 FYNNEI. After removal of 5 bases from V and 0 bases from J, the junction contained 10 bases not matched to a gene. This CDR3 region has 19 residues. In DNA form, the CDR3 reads TGTGCCAGCAGTCTTCGGGACAGGGGCCTTAGCTCCTATAATTCACCCCTCCACTTT. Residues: CASSLRDRGLSSYNSPLHF.

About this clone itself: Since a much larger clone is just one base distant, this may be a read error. This CDR3 reads CASSSGQGYEQYF. In nucleotides, the CDR3 is TGTGCCAGCAGCTCGGGACAGGGCTACGAGCAGTACTTC. The chain combines TRBV5-4 with TRBJ2-7, with 9 bases lining up with TRBD1. This CDR3 is 13 amino acids long. Germline CDR1 SGHNT, CDR2 YYREEE (reference sequence). The junction had 1 base not matched to a gene; V was cut back by 3 bases and J by 3 bases.

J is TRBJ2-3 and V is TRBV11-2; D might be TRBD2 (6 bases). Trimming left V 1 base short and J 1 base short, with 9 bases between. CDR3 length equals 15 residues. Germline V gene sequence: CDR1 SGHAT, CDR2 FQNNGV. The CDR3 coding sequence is TGTGCCAGCAGCTTAGTATTAGCGGGCACAGATACGCAGTATTTT. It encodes CASSLVLAGTDTQYF. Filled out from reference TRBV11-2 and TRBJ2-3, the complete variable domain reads EAGVAQSPRYKIIEKRQSVAFWCNPISGHATLYWYQQILGQGPKLLIQFQNNGVVDDSQLPKDRFSAERLKGVDSTLKIQPAKLEDSAVYLCASSLVLAGTDTQYFGPGTRLTVL.

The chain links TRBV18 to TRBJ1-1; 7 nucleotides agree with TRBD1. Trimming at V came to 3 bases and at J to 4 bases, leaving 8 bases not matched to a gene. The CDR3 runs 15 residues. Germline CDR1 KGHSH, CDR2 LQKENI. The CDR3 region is CASSPATGLGTEAFF. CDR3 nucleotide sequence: TGTGCCAGCTCACCTGCGACAGGGTTGGGCACTGAAGCTTTCTTT.

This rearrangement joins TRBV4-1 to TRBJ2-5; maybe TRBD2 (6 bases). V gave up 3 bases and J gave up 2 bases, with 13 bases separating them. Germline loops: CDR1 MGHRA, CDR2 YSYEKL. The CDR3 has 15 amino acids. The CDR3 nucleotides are TGCGCCAGCAGCCACTCTCCGGGACTGCAAGAGACCCAGTACTTC. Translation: CASSHSPGLQETQYF.

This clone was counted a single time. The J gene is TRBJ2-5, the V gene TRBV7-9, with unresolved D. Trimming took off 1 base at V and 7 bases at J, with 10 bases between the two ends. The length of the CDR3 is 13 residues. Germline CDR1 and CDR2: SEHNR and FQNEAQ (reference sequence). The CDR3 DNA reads TGTGCCAGCAGCTTAGGCCCCCCCGGGACCCAGTACTTC. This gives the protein CASSLGPPGTQYF.

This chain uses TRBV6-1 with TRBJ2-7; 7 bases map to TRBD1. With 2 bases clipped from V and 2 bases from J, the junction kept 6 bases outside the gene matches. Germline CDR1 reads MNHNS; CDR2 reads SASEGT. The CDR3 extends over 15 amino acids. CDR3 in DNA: TGTGCCAGCAGTGAATCCGGACAGGCCGCCTACGAGCAGTACTTC. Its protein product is CASSESGQAAYEQYF.

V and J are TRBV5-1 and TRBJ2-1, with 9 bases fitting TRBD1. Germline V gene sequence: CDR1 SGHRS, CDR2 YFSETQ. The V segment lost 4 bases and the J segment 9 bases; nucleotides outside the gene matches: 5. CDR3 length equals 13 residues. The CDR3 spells CASSPQGAGEQFF. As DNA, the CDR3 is TGCGCCAGCAGCCCACAGGGGGCTGGTGAGCAGTTCTTC.

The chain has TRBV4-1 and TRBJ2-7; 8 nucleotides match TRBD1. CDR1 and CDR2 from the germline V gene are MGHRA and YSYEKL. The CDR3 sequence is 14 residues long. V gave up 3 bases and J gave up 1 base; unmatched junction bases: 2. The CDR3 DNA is TGCGCCAGCAGCCAGACAGGGGTTTCCTACGAGCAGTACTTC. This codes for CASSQTGVSYEQYF.